The 20 T cell receptor beta chains in this list originate from one sample, sequenced in a study of PD-1 blockade in classical Hodgkin lymphoma (dated by TCRdb to between 2020 and 2021). The label giving this sample's time point can be read as: cycle 1 day 1 (C1D1), immediately before nivolumab initiation. Every trial patient had relapsed after autologous stem cell transplantation, and cohorts A, B and C differed in prior brentuximab vedotin exposure. CD4+ T cells were purified from thawed PBMCs by magnetic negative selection with a Miltenyi CD4+ T cell isolation kit. Libraries were constructed by the immunoSEQ multiplex PCR assay. TCRdb stores this immuneACCESS table with in-frame sequences only. Part of the clones is absent; in the studies checked, under half of the shortfall reflects unresolved V genes, and no reason is known for the rest. This sample gives about 2,500 clones in total; just over 85% of them show up just once. Clones ranked in the top ten supply roughly 1.3% of the sample.

The input for sequencing was CD4+ T cells from blood, taken at baseline. The receptors come from a human donor with classical Hodgkin lymphoma.

The chain is built from TRBV19 and TRBJ1-2, with D unresolved. Germline values: CDR1 LNHDA, CDR2 SQIVND (reference sequence). Trimming left V 8 bases short and J 0 bases short, with 16 bases between. The CDR3 extends over 15 amino acids. CDR3 sequence reads: CASRAPGEANYGYTF. The CDR3 DNA sequence: TGTGCCAGTCGGGCCCCCGGTGAAGCTAACTATGGCTACACCTTC.

The gene calls are TRBV19 and TRBJ1-2; D perhaps matches TRBD1 (5 bases). Germline V gene sequence: CDR1 LNHDA, CDR2 SQIVND (reference sequence). This CDR3 contains 13 residues. V was trimmed by 3 bases and J by 8 bases, leaving 13 bases between them. This chain's CDR3 is CASSIRERGGYTF. The CDR3 DNA reads TGTGCCAGTAGTATCAGGGAACGAGGAGGCTACACCTTC.

The chain recombines TRBV4-1 with TRBJ2-5, with 8 bases identical to TRBD1. The CDR3 runs to 14 residues. CDR1 MGHRA and CDR2 YSYEKL come from the germline V gene. The trim removed 4 bases at V and 4 bases at J, leaving 5 bases unmatched. For the CDR3, the DNA is TGCGCCAGCAGCCGCACAGGGGGAGGAGAGACCCAGTACTTC. Its protein is CASSRTGGGETQYF.

The chain combines TRBV5-4 with TRBJ1-1; D is ambiguous. Germline CDR1 is SGHNT and CDR2 is YYREEE (reference sequence). Trimming left V 6 bases short and J 4 bases short, with 19 bases between. The CDR3 loop spans 15 amino acids. The DNA for the CDR3 is TGTGCCAGCACCCCGTGGCAGTTGTCAGGCACTGAAGCTTTCTTT. It codes for CASTPWQLSGTEAFF.

This clone was counted a single time. The chain links TRBV6-9 to TRBJ1-5; D is unresolved. Germline CDR1 reads MNHGY; CDR2 reads SVAAGI. Trimming cost V 6 bases and J 3 bases, with 9 bases left between them. This CDR3 is built from 13 residues. The CDR3: CASRSGINQPQHF. The CDR3 region has the DNA TGTGCCAGCAGGTCGGGGATCAATCAGCCCCAGCATTTT.

There are a few counts of this clone. The chain carries TRBV30 and TRBJ1-2; TRBD1 matches at 12 bases. The CDR3 has 15 residues. The J segment lost 8 bases and the V segment lost 5 bases, leaving 12 bases of the junction unmatched. From germline, CDR1 is GTSNPN and CDR2 SVGIG (reference sequence). CDR3 in DNA: TGTGCCTGGTCTCGGGACAGGGGGCGAGGAGGCGGCTACACCTTC. It yields the protein CAWSRDRGRGGGYTF. The full variable domain, completed using reference TRBV30 and TRBJ1-2, is SQTIHQWPATLVQPVGSPLSLECTVEGTSNPNLYWYRQAAGRGLQLLFYSVGIGQISSEVPQNLSASRPQDRQFILSSKKLLLSDSGFYLCAWSRDRGRGGGYTFGSGTRLTVV.

This rearrangement joins TRBV5-1 to TRBJ2-5; D uncertain. The V and J ends lost 0 bases and 1 base respectively, with 7 bases between them. Germline V gene data show CDR1 as SGHRS and CDR2 as YFSETQ. There are 14 residues in the CDR3. CDR3 amino acids: CASSLGRIQETQYF. The CDR3 DNA reads TGCGCCAGCAGCTTGGGCCGAATCCAAGAGACCCAGTACTTC.

This clone appeared a single time. J is TRBJ1-1 and V is TRBV11-3, with 7 bases lining up with TRBD1. The germline V gene encodes CDR1 SGHNT and CDR2 YENEEA. This CDR3 is built from 15 residues. J lost 0 bases, V lost 6 bases, and 7 bases had no gene match. The CDR3 coding sequence is TGTGCCAGCAGAGAAGGGGGGACAGTGAACACTGAAGCTTTCTTT. This translates into CASREGGTVNTEAFF.

For the CDR3, the DNA is TGCAGTGCTAGGGGGGGGACAAAAACTTTCTTT. Translating gives CSARGGTKTFF. The chain couples TRBV20-1 to TRBJ1-1, with a tentative D call TRBD1 (6 bases). V gave up 3 bases and J gave up 12 bases, with 14 bases separating them. CDR1 is DFQATT and CDR2 is SNEGSKA in the germline V gene (reference sequence). The length of the CDR3 is 11 residues.

The chain joins TRBV6-6 to TRBJ2-5, with TRBD1 identical over 7 bases. V lost 0 bases, J lost 4 bases, and 8 bases stayed unmatched. Germline loops: CDR1 MNHNY, CDR2 SVGAGI (reference sequence). This CDR3 spans 16 amino acids. The CDR3 DNA reads as TGTGCCAGCAGTTACTCGAACGAGGGGGCGGGAGAGACCCAGTACTTC. Protein product: CASSYSNEGAGETQYF.

The CDR3 bases are TGTGCCAGCAGTTACGGGTCCAATCAGCCCCAGCATTTT. Translated, it gives CASSYGSNQPQHF. The chain couples TRBV6-6 to TRBJ1-5; D gene uncertain. Germline V gives CDR1 MNHNY, CDR2 SVGAGI (reference sequence). The CDR3 has 13 amino acids. Trimming left V 2 bases short and J 3 bases short, with 5 bases between.

This clone was counted only a few times. The gene calls are TRBV2 and TRBJ1-5, with D possibly matching TRBD1 (5 bases). The V gene lost 6 bases and the J gene lost 5 bases, with 11 bases spanning the gap. The length of the CDR3 is 13 residues. Germline lookup yields CDR1 SNHLY and CDR2 FYNNEI. The CDR3 nucleotides read TGTGCCAGCAGCTTTGACAGCTATCAGCCCCAGCATTTT. Encoded protein: CASSFDSYQPQHF.

J is TRBJ2-1 and V is TRBV5-1; D possibly corresponds to TRBD1 (6 bases). The V gene's germline CDR1 is SGHRS and CDR2 YFSETQ. The CDR3 spans 15 residues. Deletions cut 0 bases from V and 8 bases from J, with 15 bases between. CDR3 loop: CASSLGGTGTDEQFF. DNA for the CDR3: TGCGCCAGCAGCTTGGGGGGAACAGGGACCGATGAGCAGTTCTTC.

This clone has just one count. The rearrangement uses TRBV7-8 and TRBJ1-1, with 7 bases identical to TRBD1. V lost 3 bases to trimming and J lost 6 bases; unmatched junction nucleotides: 10. In germline, CDR1 is SGHVS, CDR2 FQNEAQ. The CDR3 runs to 15 residues. The CDR3 DNA is TGTGCCAGCAGCTTGGGAACAGGGGTTTACTCTGAAGCTTTCTTT. This codes for CASSLGTGVYSEAFF.

The CDR3 loop is CASSLTGGSEKLFF. The DNA of the CDR3 is TGCGCCAGCAGCTTAACAGGGGGCAGTGAAAAACTGTTTTTT. This chain uses TRBV5-1 with TRBJ1-4, with 9 bases identical to TRBD1. This CDR3 comprises 14 residues. Germline lookup yields CDR1 SGHRS and CDR2 YFSETQ. Trimming at V came to 2 bases and at J to 7 bases, leaving 3 bases not matched to a gene.

The chain is built from TRBV28 and TRBJ2-1; 14 nucleotides align to TRBD2. This CDR3 has 15 residues. The J segment lost 8 bases and the V segment lost 4 bases, leaving 4 bases of the junction unmatched. Germline V gene lookup returns CDR1 MDHEN and CDR2 SYDVKM. CDR3 sequence reads: CASSSGTSGSYEQFF. The CDR3 DNA reads TGTGCCAGCAGTTCCGGGACTAGCGGGAGCTATGAGCAGTTCTTC.

The chain joins TRBV7-2 to TRBJ1-2; D is unresolved. This CDR3 is built from 13 residues. Trimming stripped 5 bases from V and 4 bases from J, with 11 bases between. Germline V gene data show CDR1 as SGHTA and CDR2 as FQGNSA. For the CDR3, the DNA is TGTGCCAGCAGCCGCGCGGGGTCCTATGGCTACACCTTC. Translating it yields CASSRAGSYGYTF.

The chain is built from TRBV19 and TRBJ1-2; D is unresolved. V was cut by 6 bases and J by 3 bases, with 17 bases left in between. The CDR3 totals 15 residues. CDR1 is LNHDA and CDR2 is SQIVND in the germline V gene (reference sequence). The CDR3 region is CASSSAGTPYYGYTF. DNA for the CDR3: TGTGCCAGTAGCAGCGCGGGAACACCTTACTATGGCTACACCTTC. The variable domain in full, with the rest retrieved from reference TRBV19 and TRBJ1-2, is DGGITQSPKYLFRKEGQNVTLSCEQNLNHDAMYWYRQDPGQGLRLIYYSQIVNDFQKGDIAEGYSVSREKKESFPLTVTSAQKNPTAFYLCASSSAGTPYYGYTFGSGTRLTVV.

This chain joins TRBV4-1 and TRBJ1-5, with D uncertain. CDR1 MGHRA and CDR2 YSYEKL come from the germline V gene. Trimming removed 0 bases at V and 3 bases at J, with 6 bases between. The CDR3 spans 14 residues. The DNA for the CDR3 is TGCGCCAGCAGCCAAGACCCCTTCAATCAGCCCCAGCATTTT. This sequence encodes CASSQDPFNQPQHF.

The rearrangement uses TRBV7-9 and TRBJ2-3, with TRBD2 identical over 12 bases. CDR3 length: 17 residues. J lost 1 base, V lost 5 bases, and 7 bases had no gene match. Looked up from germline, CDR1 is SEHNR and CDR2 is FQNEAQ (reference sequence). This chain's CDR3 is CASSQTRLAGGTDTQYF. CDR3 nucleotides: TGTGCCAGCAGCCAAACAAGACTAGCGGGAGGCACAGATACGCAGTATTTT.